The 7 T cell receptor beta chains presented below share a single source sample, sequenced in a study of control samples from healthy donors and cancer patients. Repertoires were generated with immunoSEQ multiplex PCR, while TCRdb's copy carries only in-frame clones and drops some. Among about 120,000 clones listed, around nine tenths were seen once. The material sequenced was blood. Receptor source: a man between 25 and 39 years old in good health.

This clone turned up a few times. The chain employs TRBV6-5 and TRBJ2-2; no definite D call. V was clipped by 0 bases and J by 6 bases, with 11 bases between them. This CDR3 is 15 amino acids long. The V gene's germline CDR1 is MNHEY and CDR2 SVGAGI. Here the CDR3 DNA reads TGTGCCAGCAGTTACTCGTCGGGTACCCCCGGGGAGCTGTTTTTT. Translated, it gives CASSYSSGTPGELFF.

The V and J genes are TRBV11-2 and TRBJ1-5; perhaps TRBD1 as D (5 bases). Germline V CDR1 and CDR2: SGHAT, FQNNGV. This CDR3 is built from 12 residues. The ends were cut back, 6 bases at V and 10 bases at J, with 13 bases in the middle. DNA for the CDR3: TGTGCCAGCAGTTTCGGTGGGGGACCCCAGCATTTT. Residues: CASSFGGGPQHF.

This clone appeared many times. This rearrangement joins TRBV19 to TRBJ1-2; the match to TRBD1 covers 7 bases. V dropped 3 bases and J dropped 5; count of bases not matched to a gene: 12. The V gene's germline CDR1 is LNHDA and CDR2 SQIVND (reference sequence). The CDR3 runs 16 residues. The CDR3 is CASSISGQPTSYGYTF. CDR3 nucleotides: TGTGCCAGTAGTATTTCGGGACAGCCGACCTCTTATGGCTACACCTTC.

The gene calls are TRBV19 and TRBJ2-2; D is ambiguous. V was trimmed by 4 bases and J by 1 base, leaving 13 bases between them. Germline CDR1 is LNHDA and CDR2 is SQIVND (reference sequence). This CDR3 comprises 16 residues. This CDR3 reads CASSTYGAGNTGELFF. The CDR3 nucleotides read TGTGCCAGTAGTACTTATGGAGCAGGGAACACCGGGGAGCTGTTTTTT.

The rearrangement joins TRBV18 to TRBJ1-1, with no clear D. CDR3 length: 13 amino acids. Germline V CDR1 and CDR2: KGHSH, LQKENI. Trimming took off 0 bases at V and 1 base at J, with 3 bases between the two ends. CDR3 nucleotide sequence: TGTGCCAGCTCACCACCCCCGAACACTGAAGCTTTCTTT. Translating it yields CASSPPPNTEAFF. Complete variable domain (other parts from reference TRBV18 and TRBJ1-1): NAGVMQNPRHLVRRRGQEARLRCSPMKGHSHVYWYRQLPEEGLKFMVYLQKENIIDESGMPKERFSAEFPKEGPSILRIQQVVRGDSAAYFCASSPPPNTEAFFGQGTRLTVV.

The V gene is TRBV10-3, the J gene TRBJ1-5; D remains ambiguous. The CDR3 is made up of 14 amino acids. Germline V gene data show CDR1 as ENHRY and CDR2 as SYGVKD. Trimming cost V 10 bases and J 3 bases, with 16 bases left between them. Here the CDR3 reads CATGPEIANQPQHF. The CDR3 DNA follows: TGTGCCACCGGACCTGAAATTGCCAATCAGCCCCAGCATTTT.

In DNA, the CDR3 is TGTGCCAGTACATGGACAGGGACGAGGGCCACTGAAGCTTTCTTT. Protein sequence: CASTWTGTRATEAFF. The genes are TRBV19 and TRBJ1-1; 8 bases fit TRBD1. The J segment lost 4 bases and the V segment lost 7 bases, leaving 11 bases of the junction unmatched. This CDR3 is 15 amino acids long. The germline V gene encodes CDR1 LNHDA and CDR2 SQIVND (reference sequence).